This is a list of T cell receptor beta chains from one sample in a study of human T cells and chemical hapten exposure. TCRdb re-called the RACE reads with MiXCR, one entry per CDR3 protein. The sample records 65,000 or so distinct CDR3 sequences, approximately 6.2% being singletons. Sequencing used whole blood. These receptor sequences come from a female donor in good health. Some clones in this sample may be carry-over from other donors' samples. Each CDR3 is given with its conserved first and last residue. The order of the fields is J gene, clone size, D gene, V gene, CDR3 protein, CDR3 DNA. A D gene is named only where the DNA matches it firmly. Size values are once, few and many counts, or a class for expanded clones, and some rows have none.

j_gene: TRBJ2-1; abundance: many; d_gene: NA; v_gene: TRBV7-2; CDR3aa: CASSTDYNNEQFF; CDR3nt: TGTGCCAGCAGCACGGACTATAACAATGAGCAGTTCTTC
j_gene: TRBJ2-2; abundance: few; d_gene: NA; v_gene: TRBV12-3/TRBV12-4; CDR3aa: CASSPRGSSNTGELFF; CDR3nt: TGTGCCAGCAGCCCCCGGGGGTCTTCGAACACCGGGGAGCTGTTTTTT
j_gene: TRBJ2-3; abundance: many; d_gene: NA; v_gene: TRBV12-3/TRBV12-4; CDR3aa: CASSSQGTSTDTQYF; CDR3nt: TGTGCCAGCAGTTCCCAGGGAACTAGCACAGATACGCAGTATTTT
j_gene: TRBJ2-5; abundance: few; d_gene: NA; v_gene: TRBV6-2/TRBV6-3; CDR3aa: CATYRSGGKETQYF; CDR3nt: TGTGCCACCTACCGGTCCGGGGGTAAGGAGACCCAGTACTTC
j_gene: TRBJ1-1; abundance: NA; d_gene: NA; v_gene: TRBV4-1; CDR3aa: CASSRDGPWDTEAFF; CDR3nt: TGCGCCAGCAGCCGCGATGGGCCGTGGGACACTGAAGCTTTCTTT
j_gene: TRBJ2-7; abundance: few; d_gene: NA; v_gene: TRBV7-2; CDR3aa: CASSLDIRHTDEQYF; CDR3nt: TGTGCCAGCAGCTTAGACATCCGGCACACCGACGAGCAGTACTTC
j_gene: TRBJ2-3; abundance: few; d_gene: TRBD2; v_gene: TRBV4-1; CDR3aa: CASSQGLATQYF; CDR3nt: TGCGCCAGCAGCCAAGGACTAGCGACGCAGTATTTT
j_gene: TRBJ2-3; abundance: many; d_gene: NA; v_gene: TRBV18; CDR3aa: CASSPGLTGSASTDTQYF; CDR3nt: TGTGCCAGCTCACCAGGATTGACGGGGTCCGCCAGCACAGATACGCAGTATTTT
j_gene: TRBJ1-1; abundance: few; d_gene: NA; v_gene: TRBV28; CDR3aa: CASTRGDTEAFF; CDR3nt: TGTGCCAGCACCCGGGGAGATACTGAAGCTTTCTTT
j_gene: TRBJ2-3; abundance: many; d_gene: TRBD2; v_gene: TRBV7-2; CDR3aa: CASSLVLAGTDTQYF; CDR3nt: TGTGCCAGCAGCTTAGTCCTAGCGGGTACAGATACGCAGTATTTT
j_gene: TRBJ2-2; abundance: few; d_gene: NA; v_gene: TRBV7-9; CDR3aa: CASSLRLISNTGELFF; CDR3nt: TGTGCCAGCAGCCTCAGACTGATCTCGAACACCGGGGAGCTGTTTTTT
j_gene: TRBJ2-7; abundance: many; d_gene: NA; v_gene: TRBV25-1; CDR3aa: CASSVDYEQYF; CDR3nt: TGTGCCAGCAGTGTGGATTACGAGCAGTACTTC
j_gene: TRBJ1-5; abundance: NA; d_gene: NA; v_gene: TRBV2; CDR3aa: CASSRHSNQPQHF; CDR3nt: TGTGCCAGCAGTCGACATAGCAATCAGCCCCAGCATTTT
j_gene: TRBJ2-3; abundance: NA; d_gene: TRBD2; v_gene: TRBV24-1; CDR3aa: CATSPEAGGATDTQYF; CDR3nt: TGTGCCACCAGTCCGGAAGCGGGAGGTGCCACAGATACGCAGTATTTT
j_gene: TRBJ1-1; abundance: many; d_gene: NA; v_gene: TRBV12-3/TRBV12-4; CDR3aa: CASRWDPEDAFF; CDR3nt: TGTGCCAGCAGGTGGGACCCGGAGGACGCTTTCTTT
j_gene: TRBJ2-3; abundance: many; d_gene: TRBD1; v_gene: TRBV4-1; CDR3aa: CASSHGGQVGSTDTQYF; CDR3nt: TGCGCCAGCAGCCACGGGGGACAGGTAGGATCGACAGATACGCAGTATTTT
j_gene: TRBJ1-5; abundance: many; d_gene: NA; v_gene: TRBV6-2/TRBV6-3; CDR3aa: CASTNLDRINQPQHF; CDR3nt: TGTGCCAGCACCAACCTGGACAGAATAAATCAGCCCCAGCATTTT
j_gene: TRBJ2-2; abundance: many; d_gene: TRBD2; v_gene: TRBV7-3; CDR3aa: CASSSTNSGRGAGELFF; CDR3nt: TGTGCCAGCAGCTCGACAAATAGCGGGAGAGGGGCCGGGGAGCTGTTTTTT
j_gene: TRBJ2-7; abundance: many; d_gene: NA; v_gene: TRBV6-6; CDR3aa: CASFHQGGFYEQYF; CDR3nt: TGTGCCAGCTTTCACCAGGGTGGGTTCTACGAGCAGTACTTC
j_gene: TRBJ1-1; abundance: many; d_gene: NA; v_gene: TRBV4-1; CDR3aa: CATRGGGRFEAFF; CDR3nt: TGCGCCACCCGGGGGGGAGGAAGATTCGAAGCTTTCTTT
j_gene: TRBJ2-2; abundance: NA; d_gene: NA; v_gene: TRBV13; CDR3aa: CASSLGGATGELFF; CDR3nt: TGTGCCAGCAGCTTAGGCGGGGCCACCGGGGAGCTGTTTTTT
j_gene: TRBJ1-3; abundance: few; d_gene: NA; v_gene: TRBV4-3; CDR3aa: CASSQDPRGGNTIYF; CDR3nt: TGCGCCAGCAGCCAAGATCCCAGGGGAGGAAACACCATATATTTT
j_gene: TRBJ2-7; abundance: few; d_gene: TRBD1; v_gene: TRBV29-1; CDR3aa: CSVDPGTGDGEQYF; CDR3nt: TGCAGCGTTGACCCCGGGACAGGGGACGGCGAGCAGTACTTC
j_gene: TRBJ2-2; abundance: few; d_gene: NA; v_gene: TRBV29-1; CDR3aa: CSVEGAGTLNTGELFF; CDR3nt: TGCAGCGTTGAAGGGGCCGGGACTCTCAACACCGGGGAGCTGTTTTTT
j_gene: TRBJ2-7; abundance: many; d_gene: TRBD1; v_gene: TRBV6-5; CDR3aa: CASSSSTYTQGYEQYF; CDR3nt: TGTGCCAGCAGTTCCTCGACATACACACAGGGGTACGAGCAGTACTTC
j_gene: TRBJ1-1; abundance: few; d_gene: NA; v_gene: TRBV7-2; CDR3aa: CASGRLDFLNTEAFF; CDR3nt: TGTGCCAGCGGCCGCCTGGACTTTCTGAACACTGAAGCTTTCTTT
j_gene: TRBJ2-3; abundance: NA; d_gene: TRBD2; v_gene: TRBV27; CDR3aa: CASSSGLAVDADTQYF; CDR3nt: TGTGCCAGCAGTTCCGGACTAGCCGTAGACGCAGATACGCAGTATTTT
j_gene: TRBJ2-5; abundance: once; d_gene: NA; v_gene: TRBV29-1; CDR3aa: CSVLTDRSNKETQYF; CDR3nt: TGCAGCGTGCTCACTGATCGGTCGAATAAAGAGACCCAGTACTTC
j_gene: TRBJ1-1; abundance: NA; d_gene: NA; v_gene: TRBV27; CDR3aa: CASSLVWASRRAFF; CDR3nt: TGTGCCAGCAGTTTAGTCTGGGCCAGCAGGAGAGCTTTCTTT
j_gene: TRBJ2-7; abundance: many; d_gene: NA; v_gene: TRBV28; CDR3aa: CASSQSGISYEQYF; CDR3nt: TGTGCCAGCAGCCAAAGCGGTATCTCCTACGAGCAGTACTTC
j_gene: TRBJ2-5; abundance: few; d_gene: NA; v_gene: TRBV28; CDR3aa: CASSLFGLETQYF; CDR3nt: TGTGCCAGCAGTTTATTCGGCCTGGAGACCCAGTACTTC
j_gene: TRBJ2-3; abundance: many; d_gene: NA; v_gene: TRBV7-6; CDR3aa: CASSLDRIGQQYF; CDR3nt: TGTGCCAGCAGCTTAGATAGAATAGGACAGCAGTATTTT
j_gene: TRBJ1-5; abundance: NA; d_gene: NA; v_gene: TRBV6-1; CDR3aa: CASSEGLGLSNQPQHF; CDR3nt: TGTGCCAGCAGTGAAGGTCTGGGTTTGAGCAATCAGCCCCAGCATTTT
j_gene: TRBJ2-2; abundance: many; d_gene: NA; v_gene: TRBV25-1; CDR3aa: CASSWSSGKTGELFF; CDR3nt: TGTGCCAGCAGTTGGTCCTCAGGGAAAACCGGGGAGCTGTTTTTT
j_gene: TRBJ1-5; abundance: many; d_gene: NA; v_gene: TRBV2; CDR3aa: CASSEAPRVGSSNQPQHF; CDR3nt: TGTGCCAGCAGTGAAGCCCCCCGGGTAGGATCTAGCAATCAGCCCCAGCATTTT
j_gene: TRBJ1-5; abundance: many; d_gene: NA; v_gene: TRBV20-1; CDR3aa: CSARNQPQHF; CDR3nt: TGCAGTGCTAGAAATCAGCCCCAGCATTTT
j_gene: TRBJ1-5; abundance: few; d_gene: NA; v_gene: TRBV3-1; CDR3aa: CASSQDWGAQPQHF; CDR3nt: TGTGCCAGCAGCCAAGATTGGGGGGCTCAGCCCCAGCATTTT
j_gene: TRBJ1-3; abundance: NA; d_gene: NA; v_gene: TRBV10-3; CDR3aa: CAISESRAAGNTIYF; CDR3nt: TGTGCCATCAGTGAGTCTAGGGCTGCTGGAAACACCATATATTTT
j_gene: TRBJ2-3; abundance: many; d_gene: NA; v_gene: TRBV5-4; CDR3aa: CASSLGLSTDTQYF; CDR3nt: TGTGCCAGCAGCTTGGGTCTGTCGACAGATACGCAGTATTTT
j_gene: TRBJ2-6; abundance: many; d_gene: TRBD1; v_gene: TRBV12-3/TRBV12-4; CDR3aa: CASSLRTGRSGANVLTF; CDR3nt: TGTGCCAGCAGTTTAAGGACAGGCCGCTCTGGGGCCAACGTCCTGACTTTC
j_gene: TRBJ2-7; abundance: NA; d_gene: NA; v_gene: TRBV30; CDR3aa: CAWSPAGPPYEQYF; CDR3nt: TGTGCCTGGTCCCCCGCAGGGCCCCCCTACGAGCAGTACTTC
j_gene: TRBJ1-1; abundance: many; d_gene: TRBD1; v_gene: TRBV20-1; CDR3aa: CRATTGGWTEAFF; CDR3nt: TGCAGGGCGACAACAGGGGGTTGGACTGAAGCTTTCTTT
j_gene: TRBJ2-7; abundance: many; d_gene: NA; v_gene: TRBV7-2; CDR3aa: CASSGWGRASYEQYF; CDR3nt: TGTGCCAGCAGTGGGTGGGGGCGGGCCTCCTACGAGCAGTACTTC
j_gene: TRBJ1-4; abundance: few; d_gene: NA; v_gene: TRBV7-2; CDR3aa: CASSSRLNEKLFF; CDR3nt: TGTGCCAGCAGCTCCAGGTTGAATGAAAAACTGTTTTTT
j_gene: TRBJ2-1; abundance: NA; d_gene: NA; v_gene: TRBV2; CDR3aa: CASSVSATYNEQFF; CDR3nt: TGTGCCAGCAGTGTGAGCGCTACCTACAATGAGCAGTTCTTC
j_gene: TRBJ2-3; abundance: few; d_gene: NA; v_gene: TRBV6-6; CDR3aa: CASTRGASTDTQYF; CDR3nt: TGTGCCAGCACGAGGGGGGCGAGCACAGATACGCAGTATTTT
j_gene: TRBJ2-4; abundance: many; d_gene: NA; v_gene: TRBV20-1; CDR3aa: CSARDTGAPKNIQYF; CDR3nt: TGCAGTGCTAGAGATACGGGAGCTCCCAAAAACATTCAGTACTTC
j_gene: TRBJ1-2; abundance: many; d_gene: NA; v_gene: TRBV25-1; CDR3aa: CASSMKTGGQIF; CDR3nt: TGTGCCAGCAGTATGAAGACAGGTGGCCAAATCTTC
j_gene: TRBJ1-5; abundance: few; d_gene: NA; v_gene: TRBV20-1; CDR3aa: CSARDGHQPQHF; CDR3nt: TGCAGTGCTAGAGATGGGCATCAGCCCCAGCATTTT
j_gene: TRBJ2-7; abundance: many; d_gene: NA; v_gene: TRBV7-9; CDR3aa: CASSSGLYEQYF; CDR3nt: TGTGCCAGCAGCTCCGGCCTATACGAGCAGTACTTC
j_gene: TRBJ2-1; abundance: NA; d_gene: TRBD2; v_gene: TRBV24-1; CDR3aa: CATGGSGREQFF; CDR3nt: TGTGCCACCGGTGGTAGCGGGAGGGAGCAGTTCTTC
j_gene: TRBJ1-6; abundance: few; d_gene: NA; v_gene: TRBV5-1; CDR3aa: CASRQGDNSPLHF; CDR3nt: TGCGCCAGCAGGCAGGGAGATAATTCACCCCTCCACTTT
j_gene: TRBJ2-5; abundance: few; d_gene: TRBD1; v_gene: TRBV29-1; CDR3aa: CSVGMTGRKETQYF; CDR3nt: TGCAGCGTTGGGATGACAGGGCGTAAAGAGACCCAGTACTTC
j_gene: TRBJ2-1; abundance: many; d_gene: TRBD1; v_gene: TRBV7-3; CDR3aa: CASSFNDRVGFNEQFF; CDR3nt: TGTGCCAGCAGCTTTAACGACAGGGTGGGGTTCAATGAGCAGTTCTTC
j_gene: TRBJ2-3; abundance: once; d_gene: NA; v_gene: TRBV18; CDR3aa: CARSGIHLEDTQYF; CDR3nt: TGTGCCAGATCAGGCATCCACCTTGAGGATACGCAGTATTTT
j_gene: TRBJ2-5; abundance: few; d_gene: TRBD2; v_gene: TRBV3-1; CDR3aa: CASIPEAGGPQETQYF; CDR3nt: TGTGCCAGCATACCCGAAGCGGGAGGTCCCCAAGAGACCCAGTACTTC
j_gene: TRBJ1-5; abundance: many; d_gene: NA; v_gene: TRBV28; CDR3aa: CASSPWGRGGNQPQHF; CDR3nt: TGTGCCAGCAGTCCCTGGGGCAGGGGAGGCAATCAGCCCCAGCATTTT
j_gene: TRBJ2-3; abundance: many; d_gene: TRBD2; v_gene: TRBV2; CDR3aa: CASSVTSSPPFYF; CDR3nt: TGTGCCAGCAGTGTGACTAGCTCACCCCCTTTTTATTTT